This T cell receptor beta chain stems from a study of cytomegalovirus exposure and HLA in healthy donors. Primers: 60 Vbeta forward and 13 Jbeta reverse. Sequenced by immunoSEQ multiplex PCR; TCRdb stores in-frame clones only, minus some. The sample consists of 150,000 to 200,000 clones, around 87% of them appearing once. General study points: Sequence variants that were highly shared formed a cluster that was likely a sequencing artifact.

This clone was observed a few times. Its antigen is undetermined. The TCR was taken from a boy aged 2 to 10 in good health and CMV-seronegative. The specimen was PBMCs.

The CDR3 DNA follows: TGTGCCAGCAGCTTGACAGGGGCGTCGGCCGGGGAGCTGTTTTTT. Protein sequence: CASSLTGASAGELFF. The V gene is TRBV5-6, the J gene TRBJ2-2; 7 nucleotides match TRBD1. The CDR3 loop spans 15 amino acids. The V gene's germline CDR1 is SGHDT and CDR2 YYEEEE. Trimming cost V 1 base and J 6 bases; bases outside gene matches: 6.